This TCR beta chain was recorded in a study of OX40 agonist ivuxolimab in advanced cancers. Study summary: The treatment was a fully human IgG2 OX40 agonist, ivuxolimab. Prior therapy, whether anti-PD-1, anti-PD-L1 or anti-CTLA-4, was allowed, and 35% to 40% had some.

The V end lost 1 base, the J end lost 6 bases, and 25 bases lay between the germline ends. The CDR3 sequence is 18 residues long. Germline CDR1 reads LGHNA; CDR2 reads YNFKEQ. The protocol was immunoSEQ multiplex PCR, while the TCRdb copy is restricted to in-frame clones and leaves out a portion. This table has approximately 45,000 clones, over 90% appearing once. Study conclusions and caveats: CD4+ T cells averaged fewer expanded clones than CD8+ T cells. The CD4+ and CD8+ T cells in the blood had expanded clonally by week 6 at 0.1 to 3.0 mg/kg.

Concerning this clone itself: The antigen is not known.

The sequence derives from an adult with an advanced solid tumor such as melanoma, head and neck, liver or kidney cancer. The material sequenced was CD4+ or CD8+ T cells sorted from blood, taken in a trial of the OX40 agonist ivuxolimab. The chain links TRBV4-2 to TRBJ2-7; D may match TRBD1 or TRBD2 (5 bases each). The chain's CDR3 is CASSQGKLQPGPLGEQYF. DNA for the CDR3: TGTGCCAGCAGCCAAGGGAAACTACAACCGGGACCTCTGGGCGAGCAGTACTTC.